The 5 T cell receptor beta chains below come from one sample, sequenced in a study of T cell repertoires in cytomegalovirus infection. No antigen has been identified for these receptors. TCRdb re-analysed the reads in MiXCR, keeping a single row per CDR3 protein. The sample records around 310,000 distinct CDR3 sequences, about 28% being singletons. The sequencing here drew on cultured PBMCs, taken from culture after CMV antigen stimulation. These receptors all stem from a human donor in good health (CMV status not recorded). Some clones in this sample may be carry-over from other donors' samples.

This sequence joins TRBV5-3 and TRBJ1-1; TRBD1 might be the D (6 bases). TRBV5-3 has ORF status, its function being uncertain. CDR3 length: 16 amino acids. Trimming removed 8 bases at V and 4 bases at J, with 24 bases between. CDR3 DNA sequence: TGTGCCAGCAAACCCCGGGGGGCCCCCAGGCGCACTGAAGCTTTCTTT. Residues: CASKPRGAPRRTEAFF.

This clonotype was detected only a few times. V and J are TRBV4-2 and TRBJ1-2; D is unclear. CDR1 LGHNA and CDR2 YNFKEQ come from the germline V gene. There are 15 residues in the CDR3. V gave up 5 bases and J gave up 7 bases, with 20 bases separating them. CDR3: CASSGEAPAIGGYTF. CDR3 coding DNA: TGTGCCAGCAGCGGAGAGGCACCAGCAATCGGTGGCTACACCTTC.

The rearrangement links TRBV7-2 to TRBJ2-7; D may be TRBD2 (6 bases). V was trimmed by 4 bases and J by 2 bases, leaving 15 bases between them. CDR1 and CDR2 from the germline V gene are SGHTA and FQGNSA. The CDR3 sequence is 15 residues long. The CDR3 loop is CASSSPSGYPYEQYF. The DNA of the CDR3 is TGTGCCAGCAGCTCGCCCAGCGGGTATCCCTACGAGCAGTACTTC.

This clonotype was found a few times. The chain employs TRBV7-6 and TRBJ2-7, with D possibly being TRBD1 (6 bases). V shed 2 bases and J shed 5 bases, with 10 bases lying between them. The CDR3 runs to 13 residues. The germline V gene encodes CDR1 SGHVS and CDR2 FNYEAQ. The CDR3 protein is CASSLNWDNEQYF. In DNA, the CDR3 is TGTGCCAGCAGCTTAAATTGGGACAACGAGCAGTACTTC. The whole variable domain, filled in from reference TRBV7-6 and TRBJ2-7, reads GAGVSQSPRYKVTKRGQDVALRCDPISGHVSLYWYRQALGQGPEFLTYFNYEAQQDKSGLPNDRFSAERPEGSISTLTIQRTEQRDSAMYRCASSLNWDNEQYFGPGTRLTVT.

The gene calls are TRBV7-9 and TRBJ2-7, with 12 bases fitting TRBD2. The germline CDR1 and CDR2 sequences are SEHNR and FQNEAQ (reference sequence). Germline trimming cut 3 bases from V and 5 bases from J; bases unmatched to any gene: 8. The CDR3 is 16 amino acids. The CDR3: CASSFETSGSLDEQYF. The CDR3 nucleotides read TGTGCCAGCAGCTTCGAGACTAGCGGGAGTCTGGACGAGCAGTACTTC.